This T cell receptor beta chain was recovered during a study of OX40 agonist ivuxolimab in advanced cancers. V trimming: 2 bases; J trimming: 3 bases; junction bases outside the gene matches: 7. The CDR3 length is 17 residues. Germline V gives CDR1 SGHRS, CDR2 YFSETQ. Sequenced by immunoSEQ multiplex PCR; TCRdb stores in-frame clones only, minus some. The sample carries about 90,000 clones, roughly 90% recorded once. J is TRBJ2-6 and V is TRBV5-1; 8 bases fit TRBD1. The sequence was obtained from an adult with an advanced solid tumor such as melanoma, head and neck, liver or kidney cancer. Sequences were derived from CD4+ or CD8+ T cells sorted from blood, sampled in a trial of the OX40 agonist ivuxolimab. CDR3 loop: CASSLQGEGGGANVLTF. The CDR3 DNA follows: TGCGCCAGCAGCTTACAGGGGGAAGGTGGTGGGGCCAACGTCCTGACTTTC.